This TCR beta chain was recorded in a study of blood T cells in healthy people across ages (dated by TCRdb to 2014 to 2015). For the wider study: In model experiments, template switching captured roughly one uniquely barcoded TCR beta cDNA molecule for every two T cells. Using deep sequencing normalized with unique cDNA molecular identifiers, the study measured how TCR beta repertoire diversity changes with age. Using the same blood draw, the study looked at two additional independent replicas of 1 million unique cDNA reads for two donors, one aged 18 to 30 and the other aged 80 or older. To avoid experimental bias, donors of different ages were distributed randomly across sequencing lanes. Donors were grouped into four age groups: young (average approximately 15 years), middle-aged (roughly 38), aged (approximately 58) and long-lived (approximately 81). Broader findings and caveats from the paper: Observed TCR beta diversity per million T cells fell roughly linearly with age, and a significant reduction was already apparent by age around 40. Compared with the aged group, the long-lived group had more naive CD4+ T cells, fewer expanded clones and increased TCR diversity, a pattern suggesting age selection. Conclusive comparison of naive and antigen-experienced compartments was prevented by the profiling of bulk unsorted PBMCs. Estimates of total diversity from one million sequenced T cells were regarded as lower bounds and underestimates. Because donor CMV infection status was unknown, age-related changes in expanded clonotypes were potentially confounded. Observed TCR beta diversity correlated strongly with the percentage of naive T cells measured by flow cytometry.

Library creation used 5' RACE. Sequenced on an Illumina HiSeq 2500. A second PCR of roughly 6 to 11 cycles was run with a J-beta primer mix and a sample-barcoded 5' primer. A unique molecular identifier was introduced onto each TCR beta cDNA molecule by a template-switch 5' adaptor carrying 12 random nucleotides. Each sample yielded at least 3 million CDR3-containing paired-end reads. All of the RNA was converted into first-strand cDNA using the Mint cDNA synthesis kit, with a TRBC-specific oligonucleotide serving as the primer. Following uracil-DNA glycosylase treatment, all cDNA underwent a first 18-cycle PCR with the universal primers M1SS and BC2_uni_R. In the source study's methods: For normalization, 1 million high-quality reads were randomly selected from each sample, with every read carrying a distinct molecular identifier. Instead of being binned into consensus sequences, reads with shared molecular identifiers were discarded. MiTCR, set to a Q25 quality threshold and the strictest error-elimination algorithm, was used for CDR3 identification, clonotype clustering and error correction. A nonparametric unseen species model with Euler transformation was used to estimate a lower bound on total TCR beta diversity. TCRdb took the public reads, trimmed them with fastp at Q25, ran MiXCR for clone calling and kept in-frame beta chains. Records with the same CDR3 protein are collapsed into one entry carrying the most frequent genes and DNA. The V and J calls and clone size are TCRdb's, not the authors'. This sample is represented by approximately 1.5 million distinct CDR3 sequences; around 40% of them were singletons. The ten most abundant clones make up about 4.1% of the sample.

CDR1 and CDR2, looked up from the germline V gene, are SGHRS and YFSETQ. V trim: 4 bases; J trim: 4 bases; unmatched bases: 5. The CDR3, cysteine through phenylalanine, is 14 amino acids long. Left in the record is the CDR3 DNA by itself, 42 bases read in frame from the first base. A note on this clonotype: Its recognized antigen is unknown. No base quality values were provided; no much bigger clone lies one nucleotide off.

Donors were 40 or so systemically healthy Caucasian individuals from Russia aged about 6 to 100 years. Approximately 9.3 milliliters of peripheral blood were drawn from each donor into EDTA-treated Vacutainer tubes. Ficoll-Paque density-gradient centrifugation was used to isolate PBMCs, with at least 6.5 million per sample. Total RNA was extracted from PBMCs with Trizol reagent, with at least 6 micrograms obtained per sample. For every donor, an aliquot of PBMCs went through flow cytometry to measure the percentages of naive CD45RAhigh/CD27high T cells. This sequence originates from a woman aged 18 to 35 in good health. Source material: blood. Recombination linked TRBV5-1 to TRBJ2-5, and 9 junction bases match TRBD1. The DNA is TGCGCCAGCAGCGAGTCGACAGGGGGAGAGACCCAGTACTTC. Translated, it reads CASSESTGGETQYF.